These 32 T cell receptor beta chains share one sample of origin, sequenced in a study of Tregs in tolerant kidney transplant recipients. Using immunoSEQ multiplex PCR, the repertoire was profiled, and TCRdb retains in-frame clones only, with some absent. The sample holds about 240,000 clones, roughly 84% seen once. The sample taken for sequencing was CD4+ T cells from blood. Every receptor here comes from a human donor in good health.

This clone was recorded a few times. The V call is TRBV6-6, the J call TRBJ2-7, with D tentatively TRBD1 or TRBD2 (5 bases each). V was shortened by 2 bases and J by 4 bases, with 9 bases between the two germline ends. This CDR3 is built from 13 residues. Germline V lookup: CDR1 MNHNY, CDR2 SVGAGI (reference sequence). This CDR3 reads CASSYGGSYEQYF. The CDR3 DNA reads TGTGCCAGCAGTTACGGGGGATCTTACGAGCAGTACTTC.

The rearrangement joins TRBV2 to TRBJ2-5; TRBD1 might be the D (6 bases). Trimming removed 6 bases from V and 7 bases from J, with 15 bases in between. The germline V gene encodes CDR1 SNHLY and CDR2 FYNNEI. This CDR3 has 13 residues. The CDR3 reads CASRRTVPGTQYF. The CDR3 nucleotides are TGTGCCAGCAGACGGACAGTCCCAGGGACCCAGTACTTC. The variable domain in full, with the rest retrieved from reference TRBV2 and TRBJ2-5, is EPEVTQTPSHQVTQMGQEVILRCVPISNHLYFYWYRQILGQKVEFLVSFYNNEISEKSEIFDDQFSVERPDGSNFTLKIRSTKLEDSAMYFCASRRTVPGTQYFGPGTRLLVL.

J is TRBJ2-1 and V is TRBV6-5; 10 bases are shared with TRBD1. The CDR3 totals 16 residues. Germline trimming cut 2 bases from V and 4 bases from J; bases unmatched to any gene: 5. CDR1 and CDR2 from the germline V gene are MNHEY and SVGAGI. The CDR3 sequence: CASSYTGTGEYNEQFF. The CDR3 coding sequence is TGTGCCAGCAGTTACACCGGGACAGGGGAATACAATGAGCAGTTCTTC.

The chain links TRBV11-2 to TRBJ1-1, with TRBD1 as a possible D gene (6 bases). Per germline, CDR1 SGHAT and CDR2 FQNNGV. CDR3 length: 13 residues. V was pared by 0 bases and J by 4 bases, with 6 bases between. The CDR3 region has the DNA TGTGCCAGCAGCTTAGAACAGGGCACTGAAGCTTTCTTT. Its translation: CASSLEQGTEAFF.

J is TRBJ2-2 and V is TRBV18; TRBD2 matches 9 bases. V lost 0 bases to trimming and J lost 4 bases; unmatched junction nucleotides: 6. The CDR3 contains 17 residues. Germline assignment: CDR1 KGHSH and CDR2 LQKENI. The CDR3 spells CASSPPARGGPTGELFF. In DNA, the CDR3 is TGTGCCAGCTCACCACCTGCGCGGGGGGGCCCCACCGGGGAGCTGTTTTTT.

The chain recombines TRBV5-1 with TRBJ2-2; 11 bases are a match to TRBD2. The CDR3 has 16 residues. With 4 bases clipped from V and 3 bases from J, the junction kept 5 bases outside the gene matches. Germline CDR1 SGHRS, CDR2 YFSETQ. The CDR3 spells CASSRLAGFDTGELFF. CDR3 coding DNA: TGCGCCAGCAGCCGACTAGCGGGGTTCGACACCGGGGAGCTGTTTTTT.

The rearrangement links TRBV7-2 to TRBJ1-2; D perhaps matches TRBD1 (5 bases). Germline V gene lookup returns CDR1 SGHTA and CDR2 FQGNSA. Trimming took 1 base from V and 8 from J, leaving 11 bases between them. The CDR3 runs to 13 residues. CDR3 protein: CASSLGGAEGYTF. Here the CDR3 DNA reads TGTGCCAGCAGCTTAGGTGGGGCTGAGGGCTACACCTTC.

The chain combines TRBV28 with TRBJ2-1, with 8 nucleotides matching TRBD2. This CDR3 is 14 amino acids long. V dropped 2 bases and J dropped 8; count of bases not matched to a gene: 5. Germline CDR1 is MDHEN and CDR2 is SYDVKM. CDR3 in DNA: TGTGCCAGCAGTTTAGCGGGAGGCCGGTATGAGCAGTTCTTC. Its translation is CASSLAGGRYEQFF.

CDR3 amino acids: CASRQRYGGFLAFF. DNA of the CDR3: TGTGCCAGCAGACAAAGGTACGGGGGGTTTCTAGCTTTCTTT. The chain employs TRBV7-9 and TRBJ1-1; D might be TRBD1 (5 bases). The V gene's germline CDR1 is SEHNR and CDR2 FQNEAQ (reference sequence). V was cut by 6 bases and J by 10 bases, with 21 bases left in between. The CDR3 is made up of 14 amino acids.

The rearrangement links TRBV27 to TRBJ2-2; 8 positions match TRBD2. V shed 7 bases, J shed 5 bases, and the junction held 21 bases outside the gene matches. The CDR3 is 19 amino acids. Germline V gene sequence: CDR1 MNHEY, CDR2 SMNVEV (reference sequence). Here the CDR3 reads CASTITGTRVVAGTGELFF. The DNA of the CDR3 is TGTGCCAGCACCATCACCGGGACTAGAGTGGTTGCAGGAACCGGGGAGCTGTTTTTT.

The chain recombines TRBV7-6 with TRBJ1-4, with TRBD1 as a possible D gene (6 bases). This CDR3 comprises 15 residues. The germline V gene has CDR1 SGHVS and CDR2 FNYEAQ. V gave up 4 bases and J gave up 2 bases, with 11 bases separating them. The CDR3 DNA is TGTGCCAGCAGCTCCAGGGGACCCACTAATGAAAAACTGTTTTTT. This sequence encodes CASSSRGPTNEKLFF.

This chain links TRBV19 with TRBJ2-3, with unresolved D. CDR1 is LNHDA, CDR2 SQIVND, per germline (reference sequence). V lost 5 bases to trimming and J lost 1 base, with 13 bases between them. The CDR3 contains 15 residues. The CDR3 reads CASSPSPGGTDTQYF. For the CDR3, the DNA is TGTGCCAGTAGTCCTTCCCCCGGAGGCACAGATACGCAGTATTTT.

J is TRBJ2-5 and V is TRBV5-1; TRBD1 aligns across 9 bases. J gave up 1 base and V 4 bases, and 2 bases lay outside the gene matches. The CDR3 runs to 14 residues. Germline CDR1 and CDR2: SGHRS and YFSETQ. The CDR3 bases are TGCGCCAGCAGCCTGGACAGGGGCCAAGAGACCCAGTACTTC. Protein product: CASSLDRGQETQYF.

As DNA, the CDR3 is TGTGCCAGCAGTTCCCTTGGGACCTCACGAGGCTACGAGCAGTACTTC. Protein: CASSSLGTSRGYEQYF. The chain is built from TRBV27 and TRBJ2-7; D is perhaps TRBD1 or TRBD2 (5 bases each). Germline CDR1 is MNHEY and CDR2 is SMNVEV (reference sequence). V gave up 4 bases and J gave up 3 bases, with 19 bases separating them. The CDR3 totals 16 residues.

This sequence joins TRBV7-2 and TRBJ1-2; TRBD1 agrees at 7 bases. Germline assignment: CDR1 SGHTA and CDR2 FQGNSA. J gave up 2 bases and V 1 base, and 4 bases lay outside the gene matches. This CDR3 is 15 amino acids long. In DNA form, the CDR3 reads TGTGCCAGCAGCTTAGGAGGGGGCGCGAACTATGGCTACACCTTC. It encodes CASSLGGGANYGYTF.

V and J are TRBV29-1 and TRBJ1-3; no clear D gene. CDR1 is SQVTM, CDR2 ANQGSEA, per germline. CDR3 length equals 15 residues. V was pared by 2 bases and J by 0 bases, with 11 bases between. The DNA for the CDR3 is TGCAGCGTTGAAAGACAAAGCCTCTCTGGAAACACCATATATTTT. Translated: CSVERQSLSGNTIYF. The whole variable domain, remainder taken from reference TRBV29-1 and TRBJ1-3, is SAVISQKPSRDICQRGTSLTIQCQVDSQVTMMFWYRQQPGQSLTLIATANQGSEATYESGFVIDKFPISRPNLTFSTLTVSNMSPEDSSIYLCSVERQSLSGNTIYFGEGSWLTVV.

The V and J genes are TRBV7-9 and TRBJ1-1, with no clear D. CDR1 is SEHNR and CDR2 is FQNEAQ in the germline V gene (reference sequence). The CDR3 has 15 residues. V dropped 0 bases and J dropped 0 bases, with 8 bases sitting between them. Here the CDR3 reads CASSLALGMNTEAFF. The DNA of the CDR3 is TGTGCCAGCAGCTTAGCGCTCGGAATGAACACTGAAGCTTTCTTT.

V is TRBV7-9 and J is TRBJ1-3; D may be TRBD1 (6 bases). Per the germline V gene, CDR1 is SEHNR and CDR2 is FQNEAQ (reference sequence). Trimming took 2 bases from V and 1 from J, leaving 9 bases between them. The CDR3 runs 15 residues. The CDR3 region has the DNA TGTGCCAGCAGCTTAACAGGGAGTTCTGGAAACACCATATATTTT. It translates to CASSLTGSSGNTIYF.

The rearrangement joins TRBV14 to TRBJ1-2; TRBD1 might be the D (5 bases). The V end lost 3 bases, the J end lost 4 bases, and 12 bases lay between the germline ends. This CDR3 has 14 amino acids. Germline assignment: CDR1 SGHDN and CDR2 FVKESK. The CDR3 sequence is CASSHGPGPYGYTF. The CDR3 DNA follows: TGTGCCAGCAGCCACGGGCCGGGACCCTATGGCTACACCTTC.

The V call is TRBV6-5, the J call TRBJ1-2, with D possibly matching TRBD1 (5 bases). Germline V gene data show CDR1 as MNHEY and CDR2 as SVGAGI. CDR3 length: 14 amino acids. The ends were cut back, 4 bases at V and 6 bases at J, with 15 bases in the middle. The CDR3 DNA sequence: TGTGCCAGCAGTTCCTCGGGGGGACTTGATGGCTACACCTTC. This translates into CASSSSGGLDGYTF.

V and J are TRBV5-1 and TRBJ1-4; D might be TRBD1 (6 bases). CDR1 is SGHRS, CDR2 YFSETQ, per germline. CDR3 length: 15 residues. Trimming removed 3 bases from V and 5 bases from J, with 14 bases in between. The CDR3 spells CASSSAGARNEKLFF. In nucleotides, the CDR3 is TGCGCCAGCAGCTCTGCAGGGGCGAGGAATGAAAAACTGTTTTTT.

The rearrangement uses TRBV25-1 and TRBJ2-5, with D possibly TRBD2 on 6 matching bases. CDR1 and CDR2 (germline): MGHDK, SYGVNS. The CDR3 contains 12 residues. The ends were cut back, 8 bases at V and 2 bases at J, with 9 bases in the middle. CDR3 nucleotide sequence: TGTGCCAGCTGGGGGGTACAAGAGACCCAGTACTTC. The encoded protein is CASWGVQETQYF.

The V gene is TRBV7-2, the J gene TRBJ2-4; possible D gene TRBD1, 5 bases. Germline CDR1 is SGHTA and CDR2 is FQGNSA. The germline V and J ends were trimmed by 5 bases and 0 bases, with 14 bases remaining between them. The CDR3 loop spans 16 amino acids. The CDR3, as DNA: TGTGCCAGCAGCCCCAGGGCCCAACTAGCCAAAAACATTCAGTACTTC. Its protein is CASSPRAQLAKNIQYF.

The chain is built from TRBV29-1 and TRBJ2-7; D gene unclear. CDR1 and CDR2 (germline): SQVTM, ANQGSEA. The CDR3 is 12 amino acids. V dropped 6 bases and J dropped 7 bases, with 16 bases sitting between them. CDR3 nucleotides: TGCAGCGTCGCCATACCGCTGGGGGAGCAGTACTTC. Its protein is CSVAIPLGEQYF.

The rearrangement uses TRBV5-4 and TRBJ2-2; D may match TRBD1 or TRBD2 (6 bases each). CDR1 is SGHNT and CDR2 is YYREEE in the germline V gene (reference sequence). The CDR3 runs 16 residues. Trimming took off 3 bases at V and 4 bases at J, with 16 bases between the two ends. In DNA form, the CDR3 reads TGTGCCAGCAGCTCCGATTCGGAGGGGGGCACCGGGGAGCTGTTTTTT. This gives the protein CASSSDSEGGTGELFF.

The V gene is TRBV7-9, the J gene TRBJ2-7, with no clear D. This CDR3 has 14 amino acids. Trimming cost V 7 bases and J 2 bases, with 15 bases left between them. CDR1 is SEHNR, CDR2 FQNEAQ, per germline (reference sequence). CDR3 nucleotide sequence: TGTGCCAGCACCCAGAGCCCCCGAACCTACGAGCAGTACTTC. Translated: CASTQSPRTYEQYF.

The DNA for the CDR3 is TGTGCCATCAGTGAGTCGTTTAGCGGGAGTATAGATACGCAGTATTTT. It yields the protein CAISESFSGSIDTQYF. The chain is built from TRBV10-3 and TRBJ2-3; 9 bases map to TRBD2. The junction had 6 bases not matched to a gene; V was cut back by 0 bases and J by 5 bases. The CDR3 runs to 16 residues. Germline V gene lookup returns CDR1 ENHRY and CDR2 SYGVKD.

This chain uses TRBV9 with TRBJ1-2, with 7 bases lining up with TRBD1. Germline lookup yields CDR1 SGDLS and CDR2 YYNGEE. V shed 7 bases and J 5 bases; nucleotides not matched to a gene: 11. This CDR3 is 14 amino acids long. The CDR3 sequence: CASGADRFLYGYTF. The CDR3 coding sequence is TGTGCCAGCGGCGCGGACAGGTTTTTATATGGCTACACCTTC.

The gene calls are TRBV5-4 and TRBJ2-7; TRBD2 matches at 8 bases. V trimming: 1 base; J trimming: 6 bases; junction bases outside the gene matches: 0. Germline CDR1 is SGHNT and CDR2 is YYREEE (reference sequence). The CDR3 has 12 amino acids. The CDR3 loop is CASSLRGGEQYF. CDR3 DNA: TGTGCCAGCAGCTTGCGGGGGGGCGAGCAGTACTTC.

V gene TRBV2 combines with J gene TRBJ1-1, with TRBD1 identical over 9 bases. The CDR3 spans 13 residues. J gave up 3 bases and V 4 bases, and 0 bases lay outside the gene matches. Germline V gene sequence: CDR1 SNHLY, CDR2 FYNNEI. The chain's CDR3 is CASSGDRDTEAFF. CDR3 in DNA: TGTGCCAGCAGTGGGGACAGGGACACTGAAGCTTTCTTT.

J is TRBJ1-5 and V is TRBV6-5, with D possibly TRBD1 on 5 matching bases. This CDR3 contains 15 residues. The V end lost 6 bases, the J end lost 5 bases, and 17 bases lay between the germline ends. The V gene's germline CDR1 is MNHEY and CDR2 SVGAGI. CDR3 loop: CASRTPRERHQPQHF. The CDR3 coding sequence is TGTGCCAGCAGGACCCCCAGGGAAAGGCATCAGCCCCAGCATTTT.

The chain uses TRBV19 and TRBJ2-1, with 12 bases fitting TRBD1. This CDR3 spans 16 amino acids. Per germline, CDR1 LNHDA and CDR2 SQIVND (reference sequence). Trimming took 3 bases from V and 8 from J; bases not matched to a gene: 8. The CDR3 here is CASSILRGQGADEQFF. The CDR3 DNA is TGTGCCAGTAGTATCCTCCGGGGACAGGGGGCGGATGAGCAGTTCTTC.